The clone carrying this T cell receptor (beta chain) was seen a few times. The antigen is undetermined. The sample originates from a study of vaccination effects on CD4 cells after COVID-19. Study summary: Either the mRNA-1273 or the BNT162b2 vaccine was given to participants as two doses.

Sequencing followed a ViraFEST assay step that expanded antigen-specific CD4+ T cells with viral peptide pools. The culture ran for around 10 days before CD4+ T cells were isolated. Negative nucleocapsid antibody tests before and after vaccination confirmed no previous SARS-CoV-2 infection. Wells each received under 2.5 million PBMC, cultured with around 9.3 IU/ml IL-2 and roughly 9.4 ug/ml peptides. Notes on the study in general: Cross-reactivity toward common cold coronaviruses was confined to only 1 of 255 vaccine-induced clones in healthy vaccinees.

The CDR3 runs 14 residues. Trimming removed 3 bases from V and 0 bases from J, with 8 bases in between. The germline V gene encodes CDR1 LNHDA and CDR2 SQIVND (reference sequence). Assay: immunoSEQ multiplex PCR; the TCRdb copy retains only in-frame clones and omits some. The data show about 73,000 clones, around 78% seen once. The sequence was collected from a human donor who received a COVID-19 vaccine. Sequencing used CD4+ T cells from PBMCs cultured with SARS-CoV-2 spike peptides, obtained before COVID-19 vaccination. The V and J genes are TRBV19 and TRBJ1-2; no clear D. The CDR3 sequence is CASSIEHTNYGYTF. CDR3 nucleotide sequence: TGTGCCAGTAGTATTGAGCATACTAACTATGGCTACACCTTC.